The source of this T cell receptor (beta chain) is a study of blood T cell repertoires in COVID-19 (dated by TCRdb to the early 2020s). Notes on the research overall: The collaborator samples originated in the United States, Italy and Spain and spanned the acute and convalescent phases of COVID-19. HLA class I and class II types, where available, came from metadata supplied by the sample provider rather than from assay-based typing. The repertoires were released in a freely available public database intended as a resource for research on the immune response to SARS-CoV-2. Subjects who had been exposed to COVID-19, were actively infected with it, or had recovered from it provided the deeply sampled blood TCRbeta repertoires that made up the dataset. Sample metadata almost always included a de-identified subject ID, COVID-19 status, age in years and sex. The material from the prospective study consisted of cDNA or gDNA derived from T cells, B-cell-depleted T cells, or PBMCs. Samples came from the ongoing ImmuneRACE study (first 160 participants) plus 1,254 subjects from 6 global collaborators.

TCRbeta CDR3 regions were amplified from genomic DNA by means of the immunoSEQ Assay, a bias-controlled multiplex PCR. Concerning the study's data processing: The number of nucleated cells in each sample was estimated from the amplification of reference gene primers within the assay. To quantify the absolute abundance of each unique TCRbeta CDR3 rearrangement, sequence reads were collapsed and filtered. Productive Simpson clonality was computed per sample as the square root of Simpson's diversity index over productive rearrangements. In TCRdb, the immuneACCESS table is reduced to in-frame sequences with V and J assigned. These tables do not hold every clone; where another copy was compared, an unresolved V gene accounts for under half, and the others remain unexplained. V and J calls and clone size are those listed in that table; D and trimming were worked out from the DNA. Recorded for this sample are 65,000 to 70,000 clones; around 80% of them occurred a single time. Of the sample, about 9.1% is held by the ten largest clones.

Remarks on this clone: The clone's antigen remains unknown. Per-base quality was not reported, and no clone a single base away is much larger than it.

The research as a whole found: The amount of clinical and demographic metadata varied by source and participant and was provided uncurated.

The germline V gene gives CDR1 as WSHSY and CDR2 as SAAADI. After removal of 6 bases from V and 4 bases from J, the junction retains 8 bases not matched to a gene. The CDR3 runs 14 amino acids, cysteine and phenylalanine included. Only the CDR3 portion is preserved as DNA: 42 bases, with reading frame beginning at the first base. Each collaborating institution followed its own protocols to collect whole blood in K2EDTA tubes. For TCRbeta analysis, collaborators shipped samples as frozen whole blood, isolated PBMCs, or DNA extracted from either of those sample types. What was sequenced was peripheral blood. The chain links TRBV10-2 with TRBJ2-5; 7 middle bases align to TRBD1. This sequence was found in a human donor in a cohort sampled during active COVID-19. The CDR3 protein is CASSLTGDGETQYF. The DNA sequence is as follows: TGCGCCAGCAGCCTCACAGGGGATGGAGAGACCCAGTACTTC.